This T cell receptor (beta chain) was recovered during a study of shared clonotypes between healthy human individuals (TCRdb year 2020). About the study as a whole: The cohort comprised a couple of women and a few men aged 18 to 49 years. Per donor, three plates each were used for CD4 naive and CD4 memory, two for CD8 naive, and one for CD8 memory. The study deeply sequenced blood TCR repertoires of five healthy adults to estimate repertoire size and the extent of clonotype sharing between individuals. To increase sequencing depth and limit assay-specific biases, different laboratories used diverse techniques to prepare libraries and sequence TCR repertoires. Between about 0.8 and 8.9 billion PBMCs per donor were obtained by leukapheresis.

Paper-wide results and their limitations: Even with the large sequencing depth, rarefaction of the sorted-subset datasets indicated that sequencing was incomplete. Sampling was restricted to blood, and TCR repertoires in tissues likely differ from the TCR repertoires found in blood. Compared with non-shared clonotypes, clonotypes shared by all four sorted-subset donors had higher generation probabilities. Roughly 5% of naive CD4, 3.5% of naive CD8, approximately 2% of memory CD4, and 0.4% of memory CD8 clonotypes were shared across a few donors. Because the study included a small number of donors, the genetic and exposure-history diversity represented was limited. Pairwise subsampling indicated that sequencing depth was expected to affect the degree of clonotype sharing among donors. Naive subsets generally had larger estimated clonotype richness than memory subsets did.

CDR1 and CDR2, looked up from the germline V gene, are MNHEY and SVGAGI. The cysteine opens and the phenylalanine closes a CDR3 of 15 amino acids. The entry retains the CDR3 DNA only, 45 bases that are in frame from base 1. Here V drops 6 bases and J drops 7 bases, and the junction holds 8 bases not matched to any gene. About this clone itself: Its antigen is still unknown. No much larger clone is present one base from it, and per-base qualities are unavailable.

For the CD8 naive samples, CD45RO-negative cells were positively selected for CCR7, yielding a CD45RA+CCR7+ population from which TemRA cells were excluded. The donors were healthy, HIV-negative adults who had no recently reported acute infections or vaccinations. Only Caucasian adults living in Nashville, Tennessee, USA were represented among the donors. After blood collection by leukapheresis, PBMCs were isolated using Ficoll-Histopaque density gradient centrifugation and then cryopreserved in the vapor phase of liquid nitrogen. Purity and quantity of every magnetically sorted T cell population were checked by analytical flow cytometry. From each sorted fraction, genomic DNA was isolated and quantified by UV absorbance on a Nanodrop 2000c. Using the deep immunoSEQ assay, multiplex PCR amplified TCR CDR3 regions from genomic DNA. For each cell subset, the extracted genomic DNA was distributed evenly across all wells of several immunoSEQ 96-well plates, and each plate served as one replicate. For sorted subsets, about 200 ng genomic DNA, equal to 30,000 to 35,000 T cell genomes, was loaded into each replicate PCR. Purified libraries were quantified with a Qubit 3.0 fluorometer, sized on a Bioanalyzer 2100, and re-quantified with the KAPA Library Quantification kit. Every immunoSEQ 96-well plate was sequenced on a separate single-read 150-cycle Illumina NextSeq 550 flow cell. As for the authors' bioinformatics: Because the immunoSEQ output held only junctional sequences and lacked quality scores, the filtering could not match the filtering applied to full-length reads. Sequences were annotated with PyIR, a Python wrapper for IgBLAST v1.9, and V/J genes and CDR3 were assigned using IMGT germline references. Any read was removed if the V/J assignment was weak (E-value above 1e-6), the CDR3 was missing, or the read contained stop codons, out-of-frame junctions, or ambiguous translated residues. V3J clonotypes were defined by identical inferred V gene, J gene, and CDR3 amino acid sequence. Percentage overlap between repertoires was calculated by dividing the number of shared unique clonotypes by the size of the smaller repertoire. Repertoire richness was assessed with RTK rarefaction, the Chao1 estimator, and Recon v2.1 estimates of unobserved clonotypes. Generation probabilities were computed with OLGA for all TCRbeta clonotypes obtained by the gDNA method from several donors. The source is immuneACCESS, and TCRdb retained only in-frame sequences with V and J called. Part of the clones is not carried over; for the studies checked, unresolved V genes explain less than half of this, and the remainder is unexplained. V and J calls and clone size are given by that table; D and trimming were obtained from the DNA. The sample table shows millions of clones, and under 95% are seen once. More than 1.5% of the sample belongs to the ten largest clones.

The clonotype originates from a man between 18 and 35 years old in good health. Some clones in this sample may be carry-over from other donors' samples. Sequenced input: naive CD8+ T cells from PBMCs. The sample's cell subset or site label is to be understood as: CD45RA+CCR7+. The rearranged segments are TRBV6-5 and TRBJ1-4, with TRBD1 identical over 10 junction bases. The nucleotide sequence is given as TGTGCCAGCAGCAGAGACAGGGGGCGGCGTGAAAAACTGTTTTTT. It encodes CASSRDRGRREKLFF.